A single sample is the source of the 25 T cell receptor beta chains below, sequenced in a study of identical twins. From the 5' RACE reads, TCRdb called clonotypes with MiXCR, one entry per CDR3 protein. The table includes about 430,000 distinct CDR3 sequences, around 18% detected once. The sequencing sample was made of naive T cells sorted from blood. The receptor set was obtained from a man between 45 and 60 years old in good health.

This clonotype was seen more than once but under ten times. The rearrangement uses TRBV6-2 or TRBV6-3 and TRBJ2-2; D is perhaps TRBD1 or TRBD2 (5 bases each). Trimming removed 6 bases from V and 4 bases from J, with 12 bases in between. CDR1 is MNHEY, CDR2 SVGEGT, per germline. This CDR3 comprises 14 residues. The CDR3 loop reads CASSRDVGTGELFF. CDR3 bases: TGTGCCAGCAGCAGGGACGTGGGCACCGGGGAGCTGTTTTTT.

The chain couples TRBV7-2 to TRBJ2-7; 12 bases map to TRBD2. The CDR3 has 15 amino acids. The germline CDR1 and CDR2 sequences are SGHTA and FQGNSA. V lost 5 bases and J lost 4; bases outside the gene matches: 6. The CDR3 reads CASSPTSGGPYEQYF. DNA for the CDR3: TGTGCCAGCAGCCCCACTAGCGGGGGGCCTTACGAGCAGTACTTC.

This clonotype turned up a few times. The gene calls are TRBV7-2 and TRBJ2-1; D might be TRBD2 (5 bases). Germline CDR1 and CDR2: SGHTA and FQGNSA. V lost 1 base and J lost 9, with 16 bases in between. The CDR3 consists of 15 residues. The CDR3 is CASSLVSRAEGEQFF. In nucleotides, the CDR3 is TGTGCCAGCAGCTTAGTAAGTAGGGCTGAGGGTGAGCAGTTCTTC.

The chain combines TRBV6-2 or TRBV6-3 with TRBJ2-5; the D gene is possibly TRBD2 (7 bases). Trimming left V 3 bases short and J 2 bases short, with 13 bases between. The CDR3 contains 15 residues. The germline V gene has CDR1 MNHEY and CDR2 SVGEGT. This CDR3 reads CASSYAGAQQETQYF. CDR3 coding DNA: TGTGCCAGCAGTTATGCGGGGGCCCAACAAGAGACCCAGTACTTC.

The chain recombines TRBV20-1 with TRBJ1-6; unclear D gene. There are 11 residues in the CDR3. CDR1 and CDR2 (germline): DFQATT, SNEGSKA (reference sequence). The V end lost 4 bases, the J end lost 5 bases, and 3 bases lay between the germline ends. The CDR3 protein is CSAKDNSPLHF. The CDR3 DNA follows: TGCAGTGCTAAAGATAATTCACCCCTCCACTTT.

This clonotype was counted ten times or more. This chain connects TRBV9 to TRBJ2-3, with a weak D call TRBD1 (6 bases). Deletions cut 1 base from V and 2 bases from J, with 17 bases between. CDR1 and CDR2 (germline): SGDLS, YYNGEE. The CDR3 extends over 17 amino acids. CDR3 sequence reads: CASSVIRDTDFTDTQYF. CDR3 coding DNA: TGTGCCAGCAGCGTAATACGGGACACGGACTTCACAGATACGCAGTATTTT.

In this sample, this clonotype turned up a few times. The chain couples TRBV6-1 to TRBJ1-5; maybe TRBD1 (6 bases). This CDR3 is 14 amino acids long. CDR1 is MNHNS, CDR2 SASEGT, per germline. Trimming stripped 6 bases from V and 4 bases from J, with 13 bases between. CDR3 loop: CASSPGTRNQPQHF. The CDR3 DNA is TGTGCCAGCAGCCCCGGGACACGAAATCAGCCCCAGCATTTT.

There are many counts of this clonotype. The rearrangement uses TRBV4-1 and TRBJ2-5; a weak D match, TRBD2 (6 bases). Germline CDR1 MGHRA, CDR2 YSYEKL. The CDR3 is made up of 16 amino acids. V lost 2 bases to trimming and J lost 2 bases, with 15 bases between them. CDR3 sequence (DNA): TGCGCCAGCAGCCAACTAACGACTAGTAGACAAGAGACCCAGTACTTC. It yields the protein CASSQLTTSRQETQYF.

This clonotype occurred a few times. This sequence may be a read error, since a much larger clone differs from it by one base. The chain combines TRBV11-2 with TRBJ2-7; 9 positions match TRBD2. CDR1 SGHAT and CDR2 FQNNGV come from the germline V gene. This CDR3 contains 15 residues. Germline trimming cut 0 bases from V and 2 bases from J; bases unmatched to any gene: 2. The CDR3 nucleotides are TGTGCCAGCAGCTTAGAAGCTAGCGGGGCCTACGAGCAGTACTTC. The encoded protein is CASSLEASGAYEQYF. The variable domain in full, with the rest retrieved from reference TRBV11-2 and TRBJ2-7, is EAGVAQSPRYKIIEKRQSVAFWCNPISGHATLYWYQQILGQGPKLLIQFQNNGVVDDSQLPKDRFSAERLKGVDSTLKIQPAKLEDSAVYLCASSLEASGAYEQYFGPGTRLTVT.

This clonotype was detected only a few times. The V and J genes are TRBV27 and TRBJ1-2; TRBD1 agrees at 7 bases. CDR1 is MNHEY and CDR2 is SMNVEV in the germline V gene (reference sequence). V shed 5 bases, J shed 5 bases, and the junction held 14 bases outside the gene matches. The length of the CDR3 is 16 residues. As DNA, the CDR3 is TGTGCCAGCAGTGCAGTACAGGGGCACCCCATTTATGGCTACACCTTC. Encoded protein: CASSAVQGHPIYGYTF.

This clonotype was counted ten times or more. The chain employs TRBV20-1 and TRBJ2-2; 10 bases agree with TRBD2. The germline gives CDR1 DFQATT, CDR2 SNEGSKA (reference sequence). The CDR3 contains 13 residues. V gave up 6 bases and J gave up 4 bases; unmatched junction bases: 2. In DNA form, the CDR3 reads TGCAGTGCGCGGACTAGCGGCACCGGGGAGCTGTTTTTT. It yields the protein CSARTSGTGELFF.

This clonotype was found a few times. The chain combines TRBV5-1 with TRBJ1-2, with 9 bases aligning to TRBD1. The CDR3 sequence is 15 residues long. V lost 4 bases, J lost 3 bases, and 7 bases stayed unmatched. Germline CDR1 and CDR2: SGHRS and YFSETQ. As DNA, the CDR3 is TGCGCCAGCAGCCGACAGGGGGGAGGTGACTATGGCTACACCTTC. It is translated as CASSRQGGGDYGYTF.

This rearrangement joins TRBV19 to TRBJ2-4; 9 bases are a match to TRBD1. The CDR3 contains 15 residues. Germline V gene data show CDR1 as LNHDA and CDR2 as SQIVND (reference sequence). J was trimmed by 6 bases and V by 3 bases; bases with no gene match: 6. The DNA of the CDR3 is TGTGCCAGTAGTATCGGGACAGGGTACGGAAACATTCAGTACTTC. Translation: CASSIGTGYGNIQYF.

This clonotype was observed many times. The genes are TRBV6-1 and TRBJ2-1; TRBD2 aligns across 12 bases. The germline CDR1 and CDR2 sequences are MNHNS and SASEGT. There are 13 residues in the CDR3. V lost 6 bases and J lost 9; bases outside the gene matches: 3. The CDR3 loop reads CASRRLAGVEQFF. CDR3 DNA sequence: TGTGCCAGCAGAAGACTAGCGGGAGTTGAGCAGTTCTTC.

V is TRBV20-1 and J is TRBJ2-1; D might be TRBD1 or TRBD2, each matching 5 bases. V lost 0 bases to trimming and J lost 6 bases, with 21 bases between them. This CDR3 has 17 residues. Per germline, CDR1 DFQATT and CDR2 SNEGSKA (reference sequence). The CDR3 sequence: CSARDKGSWGRANEQFF. DNA for the CDR3: TGCAGTGCTAGAGATAAGGGGAGTTGGGGGAGAGCCAATGAGCAGTTCTTC.

This clonotype was seen a few times. The chain is built from TRBV20-1 and TRBJ1-2; 11 nucleotides line up with TRBD1. V was clipped by 6 bases and J by 4 bases; unmatched bases: 7. CDR3 size: 14 residues. In germline, CDR1 is DFQATT, CDR2 SNEGSKA (reference sequence). The DNA of the CDR3 is TGCAGTGCCCCCTCCGGGACAGGGGGCTATGGCTACACCTTC. Its translation is CSAPSGTGGYGYTF.

J is TRBJ2-2 and V is TRBV5-1; 10 nucleotides align to TRBD1. There are 15 residues in the CDR3. Germline CDR1 SGHRS, CDR2 YFSETQ. After removal of 7 bases from V and 1 base from J, the junction contained 4 bases not matched to a gene. This CDR3 reads CASGRDRGNTGELFF. In DNA, the CDR3 is TGCGCCAGCGGCCGGGACAGGGGGAACACCGGGGAGCTGTTTTTT.

The V call is TRBV6-4, the J call TRBJ1-2, with 8 bases fitting TRBD1. This CDR3 contains 13 residues. Germline V gene data show CDR1 as MRHNA and CDR2 as SNTAGT. The J segment lost 5 bases and the V segment lost 10 bases, leaving 9 bases of the junction unmatched. The CDR3 bases are TGTGCCAAGAGGGCCAGGGGGCCTTATGGCTACACCTTC. This encodes CAKRARGPYGYTF.

This clonotype was observed a handful of times. The chain links TRBV12-3 or TRBV12-4 to TRBJ1-5; D gene uncertain. The ends were cut back, 3 bases at V and 2 bases at J, with 11 bases in the middle. The CDR3 consists of 15 residues. The CDR3 protein is CASSFPAVGNQPQHF. The CDR3 nucleotides are TGTGCCAGCAGTTTTCCGGCAGTGGGCAATCAGCCCCAGCATTTT.

In this sample, this clonotype turned up many times. V usage is TRBV12-3 or TRBV12-4 and J usage is TRBJ1-1; possibly TRBD1 for D (5 bases). The CDR3 contains 11 residues. The V end was cut by 6 bases, the J end by 6 bases, with 8 bases between. The CDR3 protein is CASRRGAEAFF. The CDR3 region has the DNA TGTGCCAGCAGACGGGGGGCTGAAGCTTTCTTT.

This clonotype has a count of ten or more. This chain links TRBV6-1 with TRBJ2-7; tentative D call: TRBD1 (6 bases). Germline V gene sequence: CDR1 MNHNS, CDR2 SASEGT. The V and J ends lost 5 bases and 0 bases respectively, with 14 bases between them. The CDR3 is made up of 15 amino acids. CDR3: CASSQQGLSSYEQYF. CDR3 nucleotide sequence: TGTGCCAGCAGTCAACAGGGCCTTAGCTCCTACGAGCAGTACTTC.

The chain employs TRBV27 and TRBJ2-1; 8 bases are a match to TRBD2. This CDR3 is built from 17 residues. Germline values: CDR1 MNHEY, CDR2 SMNVEV (reference sequence). The trim removed 1 base at V and 5 bases at J, leaving 10 bases unmatched. The CDR3 protein is CASSLWVAGNLNNEQFF. In nucleotides, the CDR3 is TGTGCCAGCAGTTTATGGGTAGCGGGAAACCTAAACAATGAGCAGTTCTTC.

Only a few counts were recorded for this clonotype. The V and J genes are TRBV25-1 and TRBJ2-3; D unclear. The CDR3 has 10 residues. From germline, CDR1 is MGHDK and CDR2 SYGVNS. V lost 10 bases, J lost 2 bases, and 4 bases lay in between. CDR3 sequence reads: CATYTDTQYF. The DNA for the CDR3 is TGTGCCACCTACACAGATACGCAGTATTTT.

Only a few counts were recorded for this clonotype. V is TRBV5-1 and J is TRBJ2-5; D gene unclear. V lost 4 bases and J lost 1, with 11 bases in between. This CDR3 has 14 residues. Germline lookup yields CDR1 SGHRS and CDR2 YFSETQ. Written as DNA, the CDR3 is TGCGCCAGCAGCCCGGCGGCCTCCCAAGAGACCCAGTACTTC. This translates into CASSPAASQETQYF.

In its sample, this clonotype was seen many times. The J gene is TRBJ2-2, the V gene TRBV11-2, with 9 bases matching TRBD1. The length of the CDR3 is 16 residues. V lost 4 bases and J lost 6; bases outside the gene matches: 9. Germline V gives CDR1 SGHAT, CDR2 FQNNGV. The CDR3 DNA reads as TGTGCCAGCAGCTCAAGGACAGGGGCGCCGTCCGGGGAGCTGTTTTTT. Translating it yields CASSSRTGAPSGELFF.